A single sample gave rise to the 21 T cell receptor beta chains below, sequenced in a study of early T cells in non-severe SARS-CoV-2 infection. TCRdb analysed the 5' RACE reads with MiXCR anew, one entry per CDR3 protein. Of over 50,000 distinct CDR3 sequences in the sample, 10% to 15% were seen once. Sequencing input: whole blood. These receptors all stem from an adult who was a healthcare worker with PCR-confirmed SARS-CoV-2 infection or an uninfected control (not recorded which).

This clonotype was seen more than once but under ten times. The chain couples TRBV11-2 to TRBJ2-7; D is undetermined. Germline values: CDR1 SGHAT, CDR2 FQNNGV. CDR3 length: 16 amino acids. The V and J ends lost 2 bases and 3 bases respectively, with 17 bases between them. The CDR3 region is CASSLRTMRRNYEQYF. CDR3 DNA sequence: TGTGCCAGCAGCTTACGGACGATGCGGCGGAACTACGAGCAGTACTTC.

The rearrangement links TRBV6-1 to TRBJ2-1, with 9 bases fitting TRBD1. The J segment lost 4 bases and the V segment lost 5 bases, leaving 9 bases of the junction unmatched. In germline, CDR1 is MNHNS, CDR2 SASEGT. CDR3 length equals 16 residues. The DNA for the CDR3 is TGTGCCAGCAGTAAGGTGGACAGGGGCGGGTACAATGAGCAGTTCTTC. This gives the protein CASSKVDRGGYNEQFF.

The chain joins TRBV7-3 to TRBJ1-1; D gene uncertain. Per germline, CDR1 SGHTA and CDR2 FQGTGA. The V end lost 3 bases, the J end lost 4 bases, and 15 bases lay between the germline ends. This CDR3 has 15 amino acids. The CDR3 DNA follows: TGTGCCAGCAGCTTTAGCATGGTTCCGAGCACTGAAGCTTTCTTT. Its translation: CASSFSMVPSTEAFF. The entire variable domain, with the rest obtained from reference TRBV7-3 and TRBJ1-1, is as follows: GAGVSQTPSNKVTEKGKYVELRCDPISGHTALYWYRQSLGQGPEFLIYFQGTGAADDSGLPNDRFFAVRPEGSVSTLKIQRTERGDSAVYLCASSFSMVPSTEAFFGQGTRLTVV.

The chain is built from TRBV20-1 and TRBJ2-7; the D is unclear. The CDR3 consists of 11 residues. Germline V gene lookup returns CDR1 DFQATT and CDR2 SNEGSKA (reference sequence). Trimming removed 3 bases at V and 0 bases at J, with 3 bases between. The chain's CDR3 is CSARGSYEQYF. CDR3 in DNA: TGCAGTGCTAGGGGCTCCTACGAGCAGTACTTC.

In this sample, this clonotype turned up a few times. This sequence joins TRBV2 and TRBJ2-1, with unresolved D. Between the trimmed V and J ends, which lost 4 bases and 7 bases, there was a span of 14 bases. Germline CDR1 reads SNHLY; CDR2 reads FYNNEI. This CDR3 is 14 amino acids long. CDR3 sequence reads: CASSGSLTANEQFF. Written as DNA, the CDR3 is TGTGCCAGCAGTGGGAGCCTCACTGCGAATGAGCAGTTCTTC. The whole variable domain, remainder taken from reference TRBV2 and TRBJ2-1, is EPEVTQTPSHQVTQMGQEVILRCVPISNHLYFYWYRQILGQKVEFLVSFYNNEISEKSEIFDDQFSVERPDGSNFTLKIRSTKLEDSAMYFCASSGSLTANEQFFGPGTRLTVL.

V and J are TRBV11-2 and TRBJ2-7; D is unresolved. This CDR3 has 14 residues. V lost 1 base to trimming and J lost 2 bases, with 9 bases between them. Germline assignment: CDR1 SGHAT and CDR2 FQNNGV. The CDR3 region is CASSLVYRPYEQYF. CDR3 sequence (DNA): TGTGCCAGCAGCTTAGTATACCGACCCTACGAGCAGTACTTC.

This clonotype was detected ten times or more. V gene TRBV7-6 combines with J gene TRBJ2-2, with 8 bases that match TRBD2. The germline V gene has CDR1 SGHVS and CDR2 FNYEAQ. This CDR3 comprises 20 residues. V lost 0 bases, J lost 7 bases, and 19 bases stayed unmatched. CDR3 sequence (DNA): TGTGCCAGCAGCTTAGCGGGTCGTGGCGGGGGGCTCCGAATGGTCGGGGAGCTGTTTTTT. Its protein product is CASSLAGRGGGLRMVGELFF.

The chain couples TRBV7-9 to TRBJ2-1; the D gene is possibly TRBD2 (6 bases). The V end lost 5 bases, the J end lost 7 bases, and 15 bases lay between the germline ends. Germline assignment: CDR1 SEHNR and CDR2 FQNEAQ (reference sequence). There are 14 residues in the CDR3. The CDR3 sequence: CASSKRASVNEQFF. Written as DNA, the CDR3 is TGTGCCAGCAGCAAAAGGGCTAGCGTGAATGAGCAGTTCTTC.

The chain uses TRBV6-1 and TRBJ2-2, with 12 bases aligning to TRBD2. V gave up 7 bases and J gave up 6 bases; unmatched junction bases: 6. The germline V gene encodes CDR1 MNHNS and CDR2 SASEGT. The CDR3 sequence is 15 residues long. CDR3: CASTPSGGASGELFF. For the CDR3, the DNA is TGTGCCAGCACCCCTAGCGGGGGGGCCTCCGGGGAGCTGTTTTTT.

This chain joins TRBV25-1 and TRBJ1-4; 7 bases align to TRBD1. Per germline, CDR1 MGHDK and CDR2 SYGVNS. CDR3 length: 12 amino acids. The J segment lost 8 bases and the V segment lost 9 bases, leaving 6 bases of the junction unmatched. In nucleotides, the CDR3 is TGTGCCAGTAACAGGGGTGGGGAAAAACTGTTTTTT. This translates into CASNRGGEKLFF.

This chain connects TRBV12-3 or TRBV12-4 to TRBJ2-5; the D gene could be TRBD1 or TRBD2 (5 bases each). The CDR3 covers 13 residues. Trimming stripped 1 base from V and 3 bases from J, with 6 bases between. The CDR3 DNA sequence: TGTGCCAGCAGTTTAGGAGGGGAAGAGACCCAGTACTTC. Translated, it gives CASSLGGEETQYF.

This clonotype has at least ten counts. For the CDR3, the DNA is TGTGCCAGCAGCTCCGAAGGGAGGGGCCTAAACACCGGGGAGCTGTTTTTT. Its translation: CASSSEGRGLNTGELFF. V is TRBV7-9 and J is TRBJ2-2; TRBD2 agrees at 7 bases. The CDR3 totals 17 residues. The J segment lost 2 bases and the V segment lost 4 bases, leaving 10 bases of the junction unmatched. Germline CDR1 is SEHNR and CDR2 is FQNEAQ (reference sequence).

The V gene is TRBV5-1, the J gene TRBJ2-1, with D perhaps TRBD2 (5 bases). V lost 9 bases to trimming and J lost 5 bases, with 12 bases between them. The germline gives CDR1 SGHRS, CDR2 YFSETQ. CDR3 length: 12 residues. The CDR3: CATLSGNNEQFF. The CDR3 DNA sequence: TGCGCCACCCTTTCCGGGAACAATGAGCAGTTCTTC. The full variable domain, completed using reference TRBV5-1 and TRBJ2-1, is KAGVTQTPRYLIKTRGQQVTLSCSPISGHRSVSWYQQTPGQGLQFLFEYFSETQRNKGNFPGRFSGRQFSNSRSEMNVSTLELGDSALYLCATLSGNNEQFFGPGTRLTVL.

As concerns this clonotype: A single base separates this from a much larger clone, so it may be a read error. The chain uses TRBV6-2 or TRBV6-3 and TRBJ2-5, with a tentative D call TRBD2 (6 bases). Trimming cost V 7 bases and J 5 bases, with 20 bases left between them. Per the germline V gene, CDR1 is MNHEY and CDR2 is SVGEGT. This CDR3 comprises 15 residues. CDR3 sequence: CASTDDVADRETQYF. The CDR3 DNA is TGTGCCAGCACTGACGACGTAGCGGACCGCGAGACCCAGTACTTC.

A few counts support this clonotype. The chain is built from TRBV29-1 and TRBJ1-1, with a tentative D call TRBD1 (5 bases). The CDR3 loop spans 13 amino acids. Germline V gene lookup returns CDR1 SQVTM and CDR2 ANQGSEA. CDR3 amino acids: CNGTHELNTEAFF. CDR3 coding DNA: TGCAACGGGACCCACGAGTTGAACACTGAAGCTTTCTTT.

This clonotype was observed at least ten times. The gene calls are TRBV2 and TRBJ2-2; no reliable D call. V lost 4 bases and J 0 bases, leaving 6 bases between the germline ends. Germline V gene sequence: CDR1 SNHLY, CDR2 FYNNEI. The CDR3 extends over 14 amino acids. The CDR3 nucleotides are TGTGCCAGCAGTGTCGCGTCGAACACCGGGGAGCTGTTTTTT. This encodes CASSVASNTGELFF.

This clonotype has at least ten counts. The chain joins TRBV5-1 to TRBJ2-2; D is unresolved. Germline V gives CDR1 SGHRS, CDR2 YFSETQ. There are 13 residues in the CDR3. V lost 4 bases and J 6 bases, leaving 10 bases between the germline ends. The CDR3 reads CASSVSQAGELFF. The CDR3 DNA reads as TGCGCCAGCAGCGTCAGTCAGGCCGGGGAGCTGTTTTTT.

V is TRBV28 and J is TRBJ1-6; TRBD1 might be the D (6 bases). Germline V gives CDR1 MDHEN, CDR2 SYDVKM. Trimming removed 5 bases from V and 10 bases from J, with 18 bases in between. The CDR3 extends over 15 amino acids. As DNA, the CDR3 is TGTGCCAGCAGTCTCGGTGGGACGACAGGATCACCCCTCCACTTT. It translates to CASSLGGTTGSPLHF.

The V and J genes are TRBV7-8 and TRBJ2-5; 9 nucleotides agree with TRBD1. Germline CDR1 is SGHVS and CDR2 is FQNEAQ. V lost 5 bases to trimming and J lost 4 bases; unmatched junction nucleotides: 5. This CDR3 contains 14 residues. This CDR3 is CASSGQGLGETQYF. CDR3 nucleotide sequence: TGTGCCAGCAGCGGACAGGGGCTGGGAGAGACCCAGTACTTC.

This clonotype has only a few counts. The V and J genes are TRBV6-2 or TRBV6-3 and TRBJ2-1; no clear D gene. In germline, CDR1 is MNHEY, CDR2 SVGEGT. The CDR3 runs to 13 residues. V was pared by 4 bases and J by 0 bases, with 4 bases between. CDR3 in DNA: TGTGCCAGCAGTTTTAGCTCCTACAATGAGCAGTTCTTC. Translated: CASSFSSYNEQFF.

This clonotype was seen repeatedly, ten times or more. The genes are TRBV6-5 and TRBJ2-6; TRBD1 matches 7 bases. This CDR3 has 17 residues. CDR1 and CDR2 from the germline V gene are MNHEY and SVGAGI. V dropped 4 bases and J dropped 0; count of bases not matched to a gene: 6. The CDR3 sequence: CASSSGQDLSGANVLTF. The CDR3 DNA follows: TGTGCCAGCAGTTCCGGACAGGACCTCTCTGGGGCCAACGTCCTGACTTTC.